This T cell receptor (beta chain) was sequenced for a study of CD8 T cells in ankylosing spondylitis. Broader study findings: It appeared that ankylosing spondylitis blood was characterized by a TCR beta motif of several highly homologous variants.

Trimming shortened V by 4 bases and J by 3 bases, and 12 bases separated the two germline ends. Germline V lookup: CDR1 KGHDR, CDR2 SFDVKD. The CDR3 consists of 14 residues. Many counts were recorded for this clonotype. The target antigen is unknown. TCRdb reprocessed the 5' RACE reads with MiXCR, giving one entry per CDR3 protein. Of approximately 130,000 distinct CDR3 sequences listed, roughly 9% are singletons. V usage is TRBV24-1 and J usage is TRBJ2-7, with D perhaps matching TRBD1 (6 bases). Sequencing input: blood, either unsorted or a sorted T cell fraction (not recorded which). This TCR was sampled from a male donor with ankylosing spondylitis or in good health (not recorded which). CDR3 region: CATSDPGQSYEQYF. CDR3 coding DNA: TGTGCCACCAGTGACCCAGGACAGAGCTACGAGCAGTACTTC.